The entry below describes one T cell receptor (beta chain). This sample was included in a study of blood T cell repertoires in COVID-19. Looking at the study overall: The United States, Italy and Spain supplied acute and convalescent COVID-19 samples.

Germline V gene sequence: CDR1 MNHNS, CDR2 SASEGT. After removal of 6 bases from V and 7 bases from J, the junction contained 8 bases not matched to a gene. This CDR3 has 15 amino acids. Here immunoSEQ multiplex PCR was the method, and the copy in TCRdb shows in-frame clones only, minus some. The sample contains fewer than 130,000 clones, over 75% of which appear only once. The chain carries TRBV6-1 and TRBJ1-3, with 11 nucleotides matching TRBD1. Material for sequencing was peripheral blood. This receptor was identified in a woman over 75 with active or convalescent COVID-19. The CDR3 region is CASRISGTGGNTIYF. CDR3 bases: TGTGCCAGCAGGATATCCGGGACAGGGGGGAACACCATATATTTT.